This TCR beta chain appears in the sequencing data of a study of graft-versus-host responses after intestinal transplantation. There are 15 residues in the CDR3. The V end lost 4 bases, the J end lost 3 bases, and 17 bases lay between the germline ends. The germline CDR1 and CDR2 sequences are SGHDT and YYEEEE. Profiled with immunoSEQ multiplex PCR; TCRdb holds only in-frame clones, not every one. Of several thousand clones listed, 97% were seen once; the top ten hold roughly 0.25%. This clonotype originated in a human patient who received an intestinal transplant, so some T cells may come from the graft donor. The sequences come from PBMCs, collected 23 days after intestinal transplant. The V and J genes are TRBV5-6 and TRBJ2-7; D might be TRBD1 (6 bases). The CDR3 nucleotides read TGTGCCAGCAGCCCGACAGGTTGGATCGACTACGAGCAGTACTTC. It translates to CASSPTGWIDYEQYF.